One sample yielded the 13 T cell receptor beta chains listed below, sequenced in a study of blood T cell repertoires in COVID-19. This table comes from immunoSEQ multiplex PCR, and its TCRdb copy is limited to in-frame clones, with some not included. The table has 140,000 or so clones, roughly nine tenths seen once. What was sequenced was peripheral blood. The receptor source for this set is a human donor with COVID-19, enrolled during active disease. The donor label of this sample is uncertain.

The chain couples TRBV13 to TRBJ1-1; 9 bases align to TRBD1. The junction had 7 bases not matched to a gene; V was cut back by 1 base and J by 10 bases. From germline, CDR1 is PRHDT and CDR2 FYEKMQ (reference sequence). The CDR3 is 14 amino acids. CDR3 coding DNA: TGTGCCAGCAGCTTAGTTGGGACAGGGAGACTAGCTTTCTTT. It specifies CASSLVGTGRLAFF.

The chain links TRBV18 to TRBJ2-3; maybe TRBD1 (6 bases). V was cut by 3 bases and J by 3 bases, with 13 bases left in between. Germline-derived CDR1 and CDR2 are KGHSH and LQKENI. This CDR3 has 15 residues. CDR3 sequence: CASSPGAGRTDTQYF. The CDR3 nucleotides read TGTGCCAGCTCACCGGGGGCGGGCCGGACAGATACGCAGTATTTT.

This clone was found a few times. J is TRBJ1-6 and V is TRBV7-9; D is possibly TRBD1 (6 bases). Germline V gives CDR1 SEHNR, CDR2 FQNEAQ (reference sequence). V gave up 4 bases and J gave up 4 bases, with 8 bases separating them. This CDR3 has 14 residues. The CDR3 loop is CASSWGQYNSPLHF. CDR3 nucleotides: TGTGCCAGCAGCTGGGGACAATATAATTCACCCCTCCACTTT.

The chain has TRBV9 and TRBJ1-4; D is ambiguous. V gave up 0 bases and J gave up 4 bases, with 7 bases separating them. The CDR3 loop spans 14 amino acids. The germline CDR1 and CDR2 sequences are SGDLS and YYNGEE. CDR3: CASSVGNYNEKLFF. In DNA form, the CDR3 reads TGTGCCAGCAGCGTAGGCAACTATAATGAAAAACTGTTTTTT. Full variable domain (remainder filled in from reference TRBV9 and TRBJ1-4): DSGVTQTPKHLITATGQRVTLRCSPRSGDLSVYWYQQSLDQGLQFLIQYYNGEERAKGNILERFSAQQFPDLHSELNLSSLELGDSALYFCASSVGNYNEKLFFGSGTQLSVL.

This chain joins TRBV7-9 and TRBJ1-4; D perhaps matches TRBD1 (6 bases). Germline CDR1 and CDR2: SEHNR and FQNEAQ (reference sequence). This CDR3 has 14 residues. V was pared by 5 bases and J by 0 bases, with 7 bases between. This CDR3 reads CASSPGATNEKLFF. The CDR3 DNA sequence: TGTGCCAGCAGCCCAGGGGCAACTAATGAAAAACTGTTTTTT.

This clone was seen once. This rearrangement joins TRBV2 to TRBJ1-1, with D possibly matching TRBD1 (6 bases). The CDR3 has 14 residues. Trimming left V 8 bases short and J 0 bases short, with 13 bases between. Germline CDR1 SNHLY, CDR2 FYNNEI. CDR3 DNA sequence: TGTGCCAGCGGCCGGGGGGGCGTGAACACTGAAGCTTTCTTT. Translated, it gives CASGRGGVNTEAFF.

The genes are TRBV3-1 (or the pseudogene TRBV3-2) and TRBJ1-3; D is unclear. Germline loops: CDR1 LGHDT, CDR2 YNNKEL (reference sequence). V lost 4 bases, J lost 0 bases, and 7 bases lay in between. This CDR3 comprises 14 residues. DNA for the CDR3: TGTGCCAGCAGCCGCGGTACCTCTGGAAACACCATATATTTT. This gives the protein CASSRGTSGNTIYF.

The chain has TRBV7-3 and TRBJ2-5; TRBD2 matches 13 bases. This CDR3 region has 16 residues. With 5 bases clipped from V and 5 bases from J, the junction kept 8 bases outside the gene matches. Germline V lookup: CDR1 SGHTA, CDR2 FQGTGA. The CDR3 nucleotides read TGTGCCAGCAGCCTCGGACTAGCGGGGGATGTGGAGACCCAGTACTTC. This codes for CASSLGLAGDVETQYF.

The chain carries TRBV4-2 and TRBJ2-3, with 13 bases identical to TRBD2. The V gene end was trimmed by 1 base and the J gene end by 4 bases; junction bases not matched to a gene: 2. Germline V gene lookup returns CDR1 LGHNA and CDR2 YNFKEQ. The CDR3 extends over 16 amino acids. CDR3 sequence reads: CASSQVTSGGADTQYF. DNA of the CDR3: TGTGCCAGCAGCCAAGTAACTAGCGGGGGGGCAGATACGCAGTATTTT.

The chain uses TRBV28 and TRBJ2-1; 11 bases fit TRBD2. From germline, CDR1 is MDHEN and CDR2 SYDVKM. CDR3 size: 18 residues. The V and J ends lost 4 bases and 4 bases, in that order; junction bases with no gene match: 12. The chain's CDR3 is CASSSPGASGRIYNEQFF. The CDR3 bases are TGTGCCAGCAGTTCCCCCGGGGCTAGCGGGAGGATTTACAATGAGCAGTTCTTC.

The genes are TRBV11-2 and TRBJ1-1; D gene uncertain. V was clipped by 5 bases and J by 4 bases, with 8 bases between them. The CDR3 loop spans 12 amino acids. Germline CDR1 is SGHAT and CDR2 is FQNNGV. The CDR3 nucleotides are TGTGCCAGCAGCCCGGGTGGCACTGAAGCTTTCTTT. Its translation: CASSPGGTEAFF.

J is TRBJ2-2 and V is TRBV14; TRBD1 aligns across 7 bases. Germline assignment: CDR1 SGHDN and CDR2 FVKESK. With 5 bases clipped from V and 5 bases from J, the junction kept 5 bases outside the gene matches. CDR3 length equals 14 residues. The chain's CDR3 is CASSTPTGTGELFF. The CDR3 nucleotides are TGTGCCAGCAGCACTCCGACAGGGACCGGGGAGCTGTTTTTT.

This clone was seen once. The chain recombines TRBV7-9 with TRBJ1-2, with D unclear. Germline CDR1 reads SEHNR; CDR2 reads FQNEAQ (reference sequence). The CDR3 totals 15 residues. Trimming left V 5 bases short and J 4 bases short, with 17 bases between. The DNA of the CDR3 is TGTGCCAGCAGCCCCCCACGGGGAAGGTCCTATGGCTACACCTTC. This sequence encodes CASSPPRGRSYGYTF.